The clone carrying this T cell receptor (beta chain) came up a few times. The antigen is undetermined. This sample was taken from a study of cytomegalovirus exposure and HLA in healthy donors. Broader study findings: A later analysis linked 15,000 to 20,000 TCR beta sequences to HLA alleles at 0.05 false discovery rate. Reportedly, cytomegalovirus status was diagnosed with high sensitivity and specificity. In a later analysis, V- and J-gene trimming of beta chains associated with a DCLRE1C missense variant, replicated independently. Overall, under 200 TCR beta chains were annotated as cytomegalovirus-associated.

Germline trimming cut 6 bases from V and 1 base from J; bases unmatched to any gene: 7. CDR3 size: 17 residues. Looked up from germline, CDR1 is LNHDA and CDR2 is SQIVND (reference sequence). Use of 60 Vbeta and 13 Jbeta primers characterized the PCR. Here immunoSEQ multiplex PCR was the method, and the copy in TCRdb shows in-frame clones only, minus some. Counted here are 150,000 to 180,000 clones, approximately 80% occurring once; the ten biggest clones make up roughly 5.3%. The V call is TRBV19, the J call TRBJ2-1; TRBD2 matches at 12 bases. Input material: PBMCs. The sequence came from a woman in her forties in good health and CMV-seropositive. DNA for the CDR3: TGTGCCAGTAGACTAGCGGGAGGTTCCTCATCCTACAATGAGCAGTTCTTC. Amino acid sequence: CASRLAGGSSSYNEQFF.